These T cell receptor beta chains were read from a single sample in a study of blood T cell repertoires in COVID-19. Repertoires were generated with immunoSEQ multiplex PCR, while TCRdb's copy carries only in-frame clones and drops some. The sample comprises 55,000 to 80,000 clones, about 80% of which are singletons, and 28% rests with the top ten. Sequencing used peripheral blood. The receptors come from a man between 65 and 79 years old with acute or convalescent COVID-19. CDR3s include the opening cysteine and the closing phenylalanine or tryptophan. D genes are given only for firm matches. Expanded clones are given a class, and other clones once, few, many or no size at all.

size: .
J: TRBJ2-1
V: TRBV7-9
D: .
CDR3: CASSHPLYSSDLYNEQFF
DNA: TGTGCCAGCAGCCACCCATTATACTCCAGCGATCTCTACAATGAGCAGTTCTTC

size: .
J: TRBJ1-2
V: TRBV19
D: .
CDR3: CASSSQGRARTGSYGYTF
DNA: TGTGCCAGTAGTTCGCAGGGAAGGGCTCGGACGGGCTCCTATGGCTACACCTTC

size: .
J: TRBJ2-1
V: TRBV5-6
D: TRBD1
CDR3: CASSRDRGLRNEQFF
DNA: TGTGCCAGCAGCCGAGACAGGGGGCTTAGGAATGAGCAGTTCTTC

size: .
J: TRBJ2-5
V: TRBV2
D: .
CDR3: CASSETRLETQYF
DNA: TGTGCCAGCAGTGAAACTAGATTGGAGACCCAGTACTTC

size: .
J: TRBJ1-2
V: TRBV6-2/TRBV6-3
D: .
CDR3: CASSTRTANYGYTF
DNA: TGTGCCAGCAGTACCCGGACAGCTAACTATGGCTACACCTTC

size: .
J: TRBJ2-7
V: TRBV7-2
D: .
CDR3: CASGGKTYEQYF
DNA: TGTGCCTCAGGGGGGAAGACCTACGAGCAGTACTTC

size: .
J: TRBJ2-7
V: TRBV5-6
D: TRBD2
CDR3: CASRFSSTSDAGYEQYF
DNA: TGTGCCAGCAGGTTTAGTTCCACTAGCGATGCAGGGTACGAGCAGTACTTC

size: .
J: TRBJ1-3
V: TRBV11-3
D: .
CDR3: CASSLGPGDTIYF
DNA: TGTGCCAGCAGCTTAGGCCCCGGAGACACCATATATTTT

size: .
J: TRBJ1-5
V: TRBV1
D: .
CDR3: CTSSQAPDRDQRPQHF
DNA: TGCACCAGCAGCCAAGCGCCCGACAGGGATCAGCGGCCCCAGCATTTT

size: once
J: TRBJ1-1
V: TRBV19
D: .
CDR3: CASDTGTRDTEAFF
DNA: TGTGCCAGCGATACAGGGACAAGGGACACTGAAGCTTTCTTT

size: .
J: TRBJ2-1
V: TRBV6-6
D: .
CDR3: CASSTTNEQFF
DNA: TGTGCCAGCAGTACTACGAATGAGCAGTTCTTC

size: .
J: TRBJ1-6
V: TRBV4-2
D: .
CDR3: CASSQDPGRTLYLHF
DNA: TGTGCCAGCAGCCAAGATCCCGGGAGGACTCTGTACCTCCACTTT

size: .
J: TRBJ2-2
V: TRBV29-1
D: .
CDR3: CSVEDYGRGRTGELFF
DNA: TGCAGCGTTGAAGATTACGGCAGGGGTCGCACCGGGGAGCTGTTTTTT

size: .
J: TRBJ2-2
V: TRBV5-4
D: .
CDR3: CASSGGTATGELFF
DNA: TGTGCCAGCAGCGGAGGGACAGCCACCGGGGAGCTGTTTTTT

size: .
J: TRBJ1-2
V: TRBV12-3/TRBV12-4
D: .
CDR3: CASSLQYYGYTF
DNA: TGTGCCAGCAGTTTACAGTACTATGGCTACACCTTC

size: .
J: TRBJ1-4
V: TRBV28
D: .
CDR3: CASSAQGRNEKLFF
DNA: TGTGCCAGTTCCGCTCAGGGTCGAAACGAAAAACTGTTTTTT

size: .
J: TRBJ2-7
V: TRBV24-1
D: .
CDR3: CATSDAIGTPSEQYF
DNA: TGTGCCACCAGTGATGCTATAGGGACACCCTCGGAGCAGTACTTC

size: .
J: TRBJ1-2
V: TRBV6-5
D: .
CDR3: CASSTQGGLNYGYTF
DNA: TGTGCCAGCAGTACCCAGGGCGGCCTAAACTATGGCTACACCTTC

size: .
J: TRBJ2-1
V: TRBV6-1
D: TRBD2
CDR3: CASSWTSGSYNEQFF
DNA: TGTGCCAGCAGTTGGACTAGCGGGAGCTACAATGAGCAGTTCTTC

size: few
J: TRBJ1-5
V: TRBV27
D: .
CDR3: CASSSRTDTNQPQHF
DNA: TGTGCCAGCAGTTCTCGGACAGACACTAATCAGCCCCAGCATTTT

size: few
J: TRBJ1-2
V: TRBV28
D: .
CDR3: CASSSPLESYGYTF
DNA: TGTGCCAGCAGTTCTCCCCTGGAGAGCTATGGCTACACCTTC

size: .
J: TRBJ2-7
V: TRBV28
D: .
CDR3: CASSPGPSGSYEQYF
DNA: TGTGCCAGCAGTCCTGGTCCAAGCGGATCCTACGAGCAGTACTTC

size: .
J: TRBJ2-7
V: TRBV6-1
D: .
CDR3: CASSEGLEQYF
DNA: TGTGCCAGCAGTGAAGGGCTCGAGCAGTACTTC

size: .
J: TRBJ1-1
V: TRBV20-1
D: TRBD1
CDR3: CSASLAGGGIGTEAFF
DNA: TGCAGTGCTAGTCTGGCAGGGGGCGGTATAGGAACTGAAGCTTTCTTT

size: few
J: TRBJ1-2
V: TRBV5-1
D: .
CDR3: CASSFNRVDYGYTF
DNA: TGCGCCAGCAGCTTTAACAGGGTAGACTATGGCTACACCTTC

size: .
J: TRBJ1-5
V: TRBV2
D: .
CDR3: CASSEVTHSNQPQHF
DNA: TGTGCCAGCAGTGAGGTGACACATAGCAATCAGCCCCAGCATTTT

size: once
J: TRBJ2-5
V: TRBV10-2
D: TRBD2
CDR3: CASSEALAGGETQYF
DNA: TGCGCCAGCAGTGAGGCACTAGCGGGAGGAGAGACCCAGTACTTC

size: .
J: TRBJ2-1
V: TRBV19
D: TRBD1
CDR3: CASSPSVGQGISYEQFF
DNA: TGTGCCAGTAGTCCATCCGTCGGACAGGGGATATCATATGAGCAGTTCTTC

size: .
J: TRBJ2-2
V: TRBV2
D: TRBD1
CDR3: CASSGGQGAIGELFF
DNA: TGTGCCAGCAGTGGAGGACAGGGGGCAATCGGGGAGCTGTTTTTT

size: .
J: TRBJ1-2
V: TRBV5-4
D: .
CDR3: CASSATRFYANYGYTF
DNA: TGTGCCAGCAGCGCAACCCGATTCTACGCTAACTATGGCTACACCTTC

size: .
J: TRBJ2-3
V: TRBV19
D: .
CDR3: CASSAGGAKSDTQYF
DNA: TGTGCCAGTAGCGCCGGAGGGGCGAAATCGGATACGCAGTATTTT

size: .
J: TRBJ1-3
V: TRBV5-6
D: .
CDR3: CASSTEQGNSGNTIYF
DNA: TGTGCCAGCAGCACTGAACAGGGCAACTCTGGAAACACCATATATTTT

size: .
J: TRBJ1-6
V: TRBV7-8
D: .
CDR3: CASSLDRIPNSPLHF
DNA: TGTGCCAGCAGCTTAGACAGAATCCCTAATTCACCCCTCCACTTT

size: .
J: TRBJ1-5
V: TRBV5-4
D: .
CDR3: CASSLDRVNQPQHF
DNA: TGTGCCAGCAGCTTGGACAGGGTTAATCAGCCCCAGCATTTT

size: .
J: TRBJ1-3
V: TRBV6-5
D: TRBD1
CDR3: CASDRGRDTIYF
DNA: TGTGCCAGCGACAGGGGCCGGGACACCATATATTTT

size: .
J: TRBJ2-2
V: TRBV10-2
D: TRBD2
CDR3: CASSESELAGFGTGELFF
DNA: TGCGCCAGCAGTGAGTCGGAACTAGCGGGATTCGGCACCGGGGAGCTGTTTTTT

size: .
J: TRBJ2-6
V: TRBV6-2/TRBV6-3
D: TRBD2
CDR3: CASSSFGTSGRLSSGANVLTF
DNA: TGTGCCAGCAGTTCTTTCGGGACTAGCGGGAGGTTGAGCTCTGGGGCCAACGTCCTGACTTTC

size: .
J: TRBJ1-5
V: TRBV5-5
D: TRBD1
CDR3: CASSLRQGSDQPQHF
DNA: TGTGCCAGCAGCTTAAGACAGGGGAGCGATCAGCCCCAGCATTTT

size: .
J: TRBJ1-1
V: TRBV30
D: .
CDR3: CAWSVPLRGSEAFF
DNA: TGTGCCTGGAGTGTACCCCTCAGGGGCTCTGAAGCTTTCTTT

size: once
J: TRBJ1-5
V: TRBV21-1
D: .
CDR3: CASSMSGVGVQPQHF
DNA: TGTGCCAGCAGCATGTCCGGGGTTGGGGTTCAGCCCCAGCATTTT

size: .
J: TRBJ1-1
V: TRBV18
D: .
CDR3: CASSIIGQRNTEAFF
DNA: TGTGCCAGCTCAATAATCGGACAGAGGAACACTGAAGCTTTCTTT

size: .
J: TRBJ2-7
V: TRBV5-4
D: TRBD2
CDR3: CASSRGGTSITYEQYF
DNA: TGTGCCAGCAGTCGAGGGGGGACTAGCATAACCTACGAGCAGTACTTC

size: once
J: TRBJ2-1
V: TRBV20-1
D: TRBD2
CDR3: CSASLRLAGGPENEQFF
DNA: TGCAGTGCTAGTCTTAGGCTAGCGGGAGGGCCTGAAAATGAGCAGTTCTTC

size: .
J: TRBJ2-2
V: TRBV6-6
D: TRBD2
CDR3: CASSSSLAGDTGELFF
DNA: TGTGCCAGCAGTTCTTCTTTAGCGGGAGACACCGGGGAGCTGTTTTTT

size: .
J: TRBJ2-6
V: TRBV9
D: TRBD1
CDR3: CASNPDRGESGANVLTF
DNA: TGTGCCAGCAATCCAGACAGGGGCGAGTCTGGGGCCAACGTCCTGACTTTC

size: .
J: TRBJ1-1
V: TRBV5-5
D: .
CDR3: CASSLTPGRGAFEAFF
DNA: TGTGCCAGCAGCTTGACTCCTGGGCGGGGGGCCTTTGAAGCTTTCTTT

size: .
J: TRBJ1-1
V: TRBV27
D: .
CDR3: CASSWTANTEAFF
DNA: TGTGCCAGCAGTTGGACAGCCAACACTGAAGCTTTCTTT

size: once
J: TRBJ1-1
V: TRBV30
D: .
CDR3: CAWDAGNTEAFF
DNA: TGTGCCTGGGACGCCGGGAACACTGAAGCTTTCTTT

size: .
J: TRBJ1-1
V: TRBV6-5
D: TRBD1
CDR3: CASRDRESPEAFF
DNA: TGTGCCAGCAGAGACAGGGAAAGTCCTGAAGCTTTCTTT

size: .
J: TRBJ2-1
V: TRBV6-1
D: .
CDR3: CASSWTALSGNEQFF
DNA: TGTGCCAGCAGTTGGACAGCGCTTAGTGGGAATGAGCAGTTCTTC

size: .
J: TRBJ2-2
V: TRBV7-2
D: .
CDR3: CASSFWVEGVGELFF
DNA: TGTGCCAGCAGCTTTTGGGTCGAGGGTGTCGGGGAGCTGTTTTTT

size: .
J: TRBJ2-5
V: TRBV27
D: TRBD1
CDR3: CASSSGQGALAQYF
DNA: TGTGCCAGCAGTTCTGGACAGGGGGCCCTGGCCCAGTACTTC

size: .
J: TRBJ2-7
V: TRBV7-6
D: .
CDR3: CASSFAGAGEQYF
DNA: TGTGCCAGCAGCTTTGCGGGGGCTGGGGAGCAGTACTTC